This TCR beta chain was observed in a study of T cell repertoires in cytomegalovirus infection (dated by TCRdb to about 2019). Some background on the complete study: The peptide stimulations were aimed at well-studied HLA-B-restricted epitopes as well as recently identified HLA-C-restricted CMV epitopes, whose presentation resists viral immunomodulation. Because public TCR beta signatures pointed to carriage of CMV infection together with the matching HLA type, the HLA type of each donor mattered for the analysis.

TCRdb lists the instrument as Illumina HiSeq 1500. Clones were called with MiXCR by TCRdb after fastp trimmed the public reads at Q25, and only in-frame beta chains were retained. Identical CDR3 proteins give one entry, which carries the most common genes and DNA. Across this sample there are about 830,000 distinct CDR3 sequences, with about 30% seen only once. Around 12% of the sample is in the top ten clones. Overall results and qualifications from the work: The ex vivo response was dominated by HLA-C-restricted CMV-specific TCR beta clonotypes, which also provided the single most frequent clonotype in two of eight donors. In both this cohort and an independent roughly 400-donor cohort, the cumulative frequency of public TCR beta family members distinguished carriers of CMV infection plus the relevant HLA type.

The CDR3 covers 10 residues, taking in both the cysteine and the phenylalanine. The retained sequence is limited to the CDR3, 30 bases, with the frame set at the first base. The treatment or condition label here, explained by the study, means: in vitro stimulation with specific CMV peptide epitopes to enrich CMV-specific T cells. Comment on this clonotype: The target of this receptor is not known. Relative to the germline gene, one junction end is altered; a read error may explain this.

Material: cultured CD8+ T cells from PBMCs, obtained from culture after CMV antigen stimulation. This receptor was obtained from a human donor in good health (CMV status not recorded). Some clones in this sample may be carry-over from other donors' samples. This chain joins TRBV12-3 or TRBV12-4 to TRBJ1-2, with TRBD1 tentatively as D gene (5 bases match). The CDR3 protein sequence reads: CATGTSGPQF. The bases read TGTGCCACCGGGACGTCAGGGCCACAATTC.